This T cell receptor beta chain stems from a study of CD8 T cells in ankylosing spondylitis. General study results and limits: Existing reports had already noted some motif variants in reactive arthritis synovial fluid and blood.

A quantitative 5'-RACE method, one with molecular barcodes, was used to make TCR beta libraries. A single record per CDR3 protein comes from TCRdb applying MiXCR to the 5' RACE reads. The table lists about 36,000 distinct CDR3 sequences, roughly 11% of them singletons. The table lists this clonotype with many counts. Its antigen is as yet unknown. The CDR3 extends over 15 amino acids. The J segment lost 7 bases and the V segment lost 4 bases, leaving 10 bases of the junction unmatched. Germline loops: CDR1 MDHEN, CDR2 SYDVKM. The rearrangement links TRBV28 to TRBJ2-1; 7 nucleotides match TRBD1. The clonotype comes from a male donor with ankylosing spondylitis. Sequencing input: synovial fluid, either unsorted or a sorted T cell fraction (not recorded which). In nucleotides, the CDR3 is TGTGCCAGCAGTTGGACAGGCAAAAACCAAAATGAGCAGTTCTTC. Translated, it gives CASSWTGKNQNEQFF. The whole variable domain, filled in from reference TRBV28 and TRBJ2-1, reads DVKVTQSSRYLVKRTGEKVFLECVQDMDHENMFWYRQDPGLGLRLIYFSYDVKMKEKGDIPEGYSVSREKKERFSLILESASTNQTSMYLCASSWTGKNQNEQFFGPGTRLTVL.